What follows are 18 T cell receptor beta chains derived from one specimen sequenced in a study of T cell changes during pregnancy in multiple sclerosis. Some clones are missing from TCRdb's copy, which holds only in-frame ones; the method was immunoSEQ multiplex PCR. The sample lists tens of thousands of clones; approximately 95% were seen once. The input for sequencing was CD4+ T cells from peripheral blood mononuclear cells, taken after pregnancy. The source of these receptors is a female donor with multiple sclerosis, enrolled in a pregnancy study.

Remarks on this clone: At one boundary the junction diverges from the germline segment, which might be a read error. This chain joins TRBV6-5 and TRBJ1-1, with TRBD1 as a possible D gene (6 bases). The CDR3 totals 11 residues. Germline CDR1 reads MNHEY; CDR2 reads SVGAGI. The DNA of the CDR3 is TGTGCCGGCAGTAACAGGGTGAGGGCTTTCTTT. Translation gives CAGSNRVRAFF.

This chain uses TRBV5-1 with TRBJ1-1; D is undetermined. Germline CDR1 SGHRS, CDR2 YFSETQ. V was trimmed by 2 bases and J by 1 base, leaving 6 bases between them. This CDR3 has 13 amino acids. The CDR3 is CASSFKQNTEAFF. CDR3 sequence (DNA): TGCGCCAGCAGCTTTAAACAGAACACTGAAGCTTTCTTT.

V gene TRBV6-5 combines with J gene TRBJ2-5, with 9 bases lining up with TRBD1. The J call could be wrong; TRBJ2-7 is a better fit for the DNA end. Germline loops: CDR1 MNHEY, CDR2 SVGAGI. The CDR3 extends over 13 amino acids. The CDR3 DNA follows: TGTGCCAGCAGTTTGGGGACAGGGTACGAGCAGTACTTC. This translates into CASSLGTGYEQYF.

V and J are TRBV10-3 and TRBJ1-5, with a weak D call TRBD1 (6 bases). V was cut by 4 bases and J by 0 bases, with 13 bases left in between. This CDR3 is built from 16 residues. Germline lookup yields CDR1 ENHRY and CDR2 SYGVKD. The DNA of the CDR3 is TGTGCCATCAGTGCGGGGGGGGCGGATAGCAATCAGCCCCAGCATTTT. Its translation: CAISAGGADSNQPQHF.

The V gene is TRBV15, the J gene TRBJ2-7; 8 bases match TRBD2. The V gene's germline CDR1 is LNHNV and CDR2 YYDKDF (reference sequence). V lost 0 bases, J lost 2 bases, and 3 bases stayed unmatched. CDR3 size: 15 residues. This CDR3 reads CATSRESGSAYEQYF. CDR3 coding DNA: TGTGCCACCAGCAGAGAGAGCGGGAGTGCCTACGAGCAGTACTTC.

CDR3 loop: CASSQDVGAYGYTF. DNA for the CDR3: TGCGCCAGCAGCCAGGATGTGGGGGCCTATGGCTACACCTTC. The rearrangement joins TRBV4-1 to TRBJ1-2; TRBD1 might be the D (6 bases). V lost 3 bases and J 4 bases, leaving 12 bases between the germline ends. From germline, CDR1 is MGHRA and CDR2 YSYEKL. The CDR3 consists of 14 residues.

The genes are TRBV15 and TRBJ2-3; TRBD2 aligns across 8 bases. From germline, CDR1 is LNHNV and CDR2 YYDKDF (reference sequence). The CDR3 has 17 residues. V gave up 4 bases and J gave up 2 bases; unmatched junction bases: 11. The CDR3 loop is CATSTFPGLGDTDTQYF. Here the CDR3 DNA reads TGTGCCACCAGCACCTTTCCGGGACTAGGGGACACAGATACGCAGTATTTT.

On this clone itself: Relative to the germline gene, one junction end is altered; a read error may explain this. This chain joins TRBV19 and TRBJ2-5; TRBD2 matches at 15 bases. This CDR3 is built from 16 residues. Germline-derived CDR1 and CDR2 are LNHDA and SQIVND (reference sequence). The CDR3 DNA follows: TGTGCCAGTAGTACTGGGACTAGCGGGAGGCCGAAAGGGGAGAACTTC. Its translation is CASSTGTSGRPKGENF.

V and J are TRBV28 and TRBJ2-7, with TRBD2 matching over 7 bases. CDR3 length: 15 residues. After removal of 3 bases from V and 4 bases from J, the junction contained 9 bases not matched to a gene. Germline V gene lookup returns CDR1 MDHEN and CDR2 SYDVKM. The CDR3 bases are TGTGCCAGCAGTTTCTTTGGCGGGAGCAGATACGAGCAGTACTTC. As protein: CASSFFGGSRYEQYF.

This chain joins TRBV6-1 and TRBJ1-1; TRBD1 might be the D (6 bases). Germline V CDR1 and CDR2: MNHNS, SASEGT. This CDR3 comprises 13 residues. Trimming pared 3 bases from V and 4 bases from J, leaving 9 bases between. The CDR3 nucleotides read TGTGCCAGCAGTGACGGGGGGCCCACTGAAGCTTTCTTT. Amino acid sequence: CASSDGGPTEAFF.

Comments on this clone: The same CDR3 also results from other DNA sequences found in this sample. V usage is TRBV27 and J usage is TRBJ2-7, with D perhaps matching TRBD1 (5 bases). The germline V gene encodes CDR1 MNHEY and CDR2 SMNVEV (reference sequence). V shed 5 bases and J shed 3 bases, with 5 bases lying between them. The CDR3 runs to 11 residues. For the CDR3, the DNA is TGTGCCAGCAGTAGGGGCTACGAGCAGTACTTC. Protein: CASSRGYEQYF.

V usage is TRBV5-1 and J usage is TRBJ1-2, with 7 nucleotides matching TRBD1. The CDR3 totals 15 residues. CDR1 and CDR2 from the germline V gene are SGHRS and YFSETQ. Trimming at V came to 4 bases and at J to 3 bases, leaving 9 bases not matched to a gene. CDR3 DNA: TGCGCCAGCAGCCCTCGGACAGGCGCAGACTATGGCTACACCTTC. This encodes CASSPRTGADYGYTF.

The chain uses TRBV6-5 and TRBJ2-5; 7 positions match TRBD2. V shed 6 bases, J shed 4 bases, and the junction held 5 bases outside the gene matches. The length of the CDR3 is 13 residues. Germline lookup yields CDR1 MNHEY and CDR2 SVGAGI. The CDR3 sequence is CASRRPGGETQYF. DNA of the CDR3: TGTGCCAGCAGGAGACCGGGGGGAGAGACCCAGTACTTC.

This rearrangement joins TRBV11-2 to TRBJ1-2, with a possible D match to TRBD1 (6 bases). Trimming cost V 6 bases and J 6 bases, with 14 bases left between them. Germline V lookup: CDR1 SGHAT, CDR2 FQNNGV. The CDR3 extends over 13 amino acids. This chain's CDR3 is CASSQGLGDGYTF. CDR3 DNA sequence: TGTGCCAGCAGTCAGGGGCTGGGAGATGGCTACACCTTC.

This clone was seen a few times. The rearrangement links TRBV10-3 to TRBJ2-1, with 13 nucleotides matching TRBD2. The CDR3 spans 17 residues. Germline V gene data show CDR1 as ENHRY and CDR2 as SYGVKD. V lost 5 bases to trimming and J lost 3 bases; unmatched junction nucleotides: 7. In DNA, the CDR3 is TGTGCCATCAGTTATTCCGGGACTAGCGGGGTCTACAATGAGCAGTTCTTC. Protein: CAISYSGTSGVYNEQFF.

The chain combines TRBV7-9 with TRBJ2-1, with D possibly matching TRBD2 (7 bases). The CDR3 loop spans 17 amino acids. Trimming shortened V by 1 base and J by 4 bases, and 17 bases separated the two germline ends. Per the germline V gene, CDR1 is SEHNR and CDR2 is FQNEAQ (reference sequence). CDR3 protein: CASSLVVGLGQYNEQFF. In nucleotides, the CDR3 is TGTGCCAGCAGCTTAGTCGTCGGACTAGGACAGTACAATGAGCAGTTCTTC.

V usage is TRBV4-1 and J usage is TRBJ2-7, with 9 bases that match TRBD1. Germline CDR1 and CDR2: MGHRA and YSYEKL. This CDR3 has 16 residues. V lost 4 bases and J lost 3; bases outside the gene matches: 10. The DNA of the CDR3 is TGCGCCAGCAGCCTCATCGTCGGACAGGGGATCTACGAGCAGTACTTC. It is translated as CASSLIVGQGIYEQYF.

This clone was recorded a few times. The CDR3 coding sequence is TGCGCCAGCAGCCCAACCCTGGGGGAGGGAGGAACTGAAGCTTTCTTT. As protein: CASSPTLGEGGTEAFF. This chain links TRBV5-1 with TRBJ1-1, with D possibly matching TRBD1 (5 bases). Looked up from germline, CDR1 is SGHRS and CDR2 is YFSETQ. This CDR3 has 16 residues. Trimming left V 4 bases short and J 5 bases short, with 21 bases between.